The present entry profiles one T cell receptor beta chain with its context. Its antigen is unknown. About 10 milliliters of peripheral blood were drawn from each donor into EDTA-treated tubes. The data were obtained in a study of blood T cells in healthy people across ages. Overall study findings and caveats: Researchers said unsorted PBMCs prevented a conclusive naive versus antigen-experienced comparison. It was the long-lived donors that had more naive CD4+ cells and higher diversity than aged donors.

The use of a sample-barcoded 5' primer and a J-beta primer mix characterized a second PCR of about 6 to 11 cycles. The yield of each sample was at least 2.5 million CDR3-containing paired-end reads. TCRdb re-called the 5' RACE reads through MiXCR, storing one row per CDR3 protein. The repertoire consists of 850,000 to 1,300,000 distinct CDR3 sequences, with over 35% occurring once and the leading ten covering approximately 17%. This TCR was recovered from a woman aged 55-75 years in good health. Sequencing was carried out using blood.

The CDR3 is CSVVSDWFQYF. The CDR3 bases are TGCAGCGTTGTCTCGGACTGGTTTCAGTACTTC. The chain employs TRBV29-1 and TRBJ2-5; a possible D gene is TRBD2 (5 bases). V lost 4 bases to trimming and J lost 11 bases, with 14 bases between them. The CDR3 is 11 amino acids. Germline V lookup: CDR1 SQVTM, CDR2 ANQGSEA. Filled out from reference TRBV29-1 and TRBJ2-5, the complete variable domain reads SAVISQKPSRDICQRGTSLTIQCQVDSQVTMMFWYRQQPGQSLTLIATANQGSEATYESGFVIDKFPISRPNLTFSTLTVSNMSPEDSSIYLCSVVSDWFQYFGPGTRLLVL.